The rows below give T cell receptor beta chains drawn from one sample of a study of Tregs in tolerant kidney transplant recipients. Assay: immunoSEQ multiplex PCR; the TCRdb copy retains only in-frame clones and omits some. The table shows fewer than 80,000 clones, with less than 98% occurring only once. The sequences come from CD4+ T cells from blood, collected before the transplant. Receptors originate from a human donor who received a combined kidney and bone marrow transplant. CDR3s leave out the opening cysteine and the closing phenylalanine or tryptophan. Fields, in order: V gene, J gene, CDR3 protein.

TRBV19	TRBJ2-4	ASSIEATGGHIAKNIQY
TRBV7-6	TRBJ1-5	ASSLVFRVFQPQH
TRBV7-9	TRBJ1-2	ASSLNRREGYT
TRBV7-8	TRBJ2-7	ASSVEGQTSSYEQY
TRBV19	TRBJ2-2	ASRPDYSTGELF
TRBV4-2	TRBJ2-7	ASSQGTWKQGPFSYEQY
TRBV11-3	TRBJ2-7	ASSLGGQGLVYEQY
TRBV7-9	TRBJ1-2	ASSSRFGGLGYT
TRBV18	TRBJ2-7	ASSPADSYEQY
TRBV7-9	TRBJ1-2	ASSLGTGIGYT
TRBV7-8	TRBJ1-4	ASSPRQFEKLF
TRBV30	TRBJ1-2	AGTTTNYGYT
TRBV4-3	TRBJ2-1	ASSPKMSDRRSSYNEQF
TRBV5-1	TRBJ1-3	ASSRGGRTSGNTIY
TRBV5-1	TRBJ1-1	ASSSDRANTEAF
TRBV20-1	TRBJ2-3	SASNTDTQY
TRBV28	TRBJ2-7	ASSPLFSANAASGSYEQY
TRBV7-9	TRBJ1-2	ASSLEAGNYGYT
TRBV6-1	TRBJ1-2	ASSPTGGEAGYT
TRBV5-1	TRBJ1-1	ASSLAGLAERSGGRPHTEAF
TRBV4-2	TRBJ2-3	ASSHLSTGGPFAQY
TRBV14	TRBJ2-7	ASSQEIGIYEQY
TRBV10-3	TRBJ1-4	AIGAAANEKLF